This T cell receptor (beta chain) was identified in a study of blood T cell repertoires in COVID-19. Overall study: From the United States, Italy and Spain came samples of acute and convalescent COVID-19. T cells, B-cell-depleted T cells, or PBMCs supplied cDNA or gDNA.

The length of the CDR3 is 12 residues. Looked up from germline, CDR1 is SGHAT and CDR2 is FQNNGV. Trimming left V 5 bases short and J 9 bases short, with 13 bases between. Original methodology: Amplification of reference gene primers provided the estimated nucleated cell counts. TCRdb's table, derived via immunoSEQ multiplex PCR, lists solely in-frame clones and lacks some. D and trimming come from the DNA, and the V and J calls and clone size come from that table. The sample has 200,000 to 250,000 clones; 85% to 90% are singletons. The sequence came from a woman in her 70s with active or convalescent COVID-19. The V and J genes are TRBV11-2 and TRBJ1-2, with D maybe TRBD1 (6 bases). The specimen was peripheral blood. The CDR3 region is CASSGFRGSYTF. For the CDR3, the DNA is TGTGCCAGCAGCGGATTCAGGGGAAGCTACACCTTC.